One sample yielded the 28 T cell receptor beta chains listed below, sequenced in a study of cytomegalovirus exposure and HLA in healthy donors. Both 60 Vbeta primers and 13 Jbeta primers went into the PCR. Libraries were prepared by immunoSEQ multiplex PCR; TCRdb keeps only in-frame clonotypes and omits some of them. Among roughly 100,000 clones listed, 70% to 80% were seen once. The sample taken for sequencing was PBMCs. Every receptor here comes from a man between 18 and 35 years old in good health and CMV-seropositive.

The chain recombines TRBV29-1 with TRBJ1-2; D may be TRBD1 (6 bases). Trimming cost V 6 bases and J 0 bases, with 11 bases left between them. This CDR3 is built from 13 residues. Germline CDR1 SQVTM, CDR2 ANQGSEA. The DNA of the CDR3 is TGCAGCGTAGGGACACCACCTAACTATGGCTACACCTTC. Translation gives CSVGTPPNYGYTF.

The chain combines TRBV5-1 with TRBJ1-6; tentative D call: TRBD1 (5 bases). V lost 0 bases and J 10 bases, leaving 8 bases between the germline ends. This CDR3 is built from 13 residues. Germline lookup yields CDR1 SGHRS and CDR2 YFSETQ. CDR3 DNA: TGCGCCAGCAGCTTGGGGCGGGACTCACCCCTCCACTTT. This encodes CASSLGRDSPLHF.

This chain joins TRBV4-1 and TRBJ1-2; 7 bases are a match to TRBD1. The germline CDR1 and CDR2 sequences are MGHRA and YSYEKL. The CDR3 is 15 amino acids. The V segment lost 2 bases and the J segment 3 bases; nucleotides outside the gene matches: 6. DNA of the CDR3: TGCGCCAGCAGCCAAAGGGTCACAGGGGACTATGGCTACACCTTC. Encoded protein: CASSQRVTGDYGYTF.

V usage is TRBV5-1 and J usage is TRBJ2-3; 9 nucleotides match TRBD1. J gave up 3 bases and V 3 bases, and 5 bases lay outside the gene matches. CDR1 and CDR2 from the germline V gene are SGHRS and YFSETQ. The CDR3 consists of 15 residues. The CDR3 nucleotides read TGCGCCAGCAGCTACTCCGGGACAGGGACAGATACGCAGTATTTT. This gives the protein CASSYSGTGTDTQYF. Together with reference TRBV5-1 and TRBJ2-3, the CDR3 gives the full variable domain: KAGVTQTPRYLIKTRGQQVTLSCSPISGHRSVSWYQQTPGQGLQFLFEYFSETQRNKGNFPGRFSGRQFSNSRSEMNVSTLELGDSALYLCASSYSGTGTDTQYFGPGTRLTVL.

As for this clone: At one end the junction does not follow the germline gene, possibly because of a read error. For the CDR3, the DNA is TGTGCCAGCAGTCTTGGGGCAGCCCAAGATTTT. This sequence encodes CASSLGAAQDF. V and J are TRBV28 and TRBJ1-3; D perhaps matches TRBD1 (5 bases). CDR3 length: 11 residues. Germline V CDR1 and CDR2: MDHEN, SYDVKM.

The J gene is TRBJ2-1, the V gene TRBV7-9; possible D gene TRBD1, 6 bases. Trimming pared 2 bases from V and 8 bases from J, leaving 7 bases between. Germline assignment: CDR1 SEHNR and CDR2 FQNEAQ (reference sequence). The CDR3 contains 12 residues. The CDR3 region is CASSLRGYEQFF. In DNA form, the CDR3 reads TGTGCCAGCAGCTTAAGGGGGTATGAGCAGTTCTTC.

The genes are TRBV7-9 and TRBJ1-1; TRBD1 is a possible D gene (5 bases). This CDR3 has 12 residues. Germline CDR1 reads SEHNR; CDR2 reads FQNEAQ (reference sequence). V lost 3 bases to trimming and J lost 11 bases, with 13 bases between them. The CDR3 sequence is CASSFQGIGAFF. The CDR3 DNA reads TGTGCCAGCAGCTTCCAGGGTATTGGGGCTTTCTTT.

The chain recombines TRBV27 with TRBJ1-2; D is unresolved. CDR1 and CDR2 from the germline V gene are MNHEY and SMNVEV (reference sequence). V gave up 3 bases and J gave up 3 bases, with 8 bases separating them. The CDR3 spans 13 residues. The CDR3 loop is CASSFERDYGYTF. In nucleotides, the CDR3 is TGTGCCAGCAGTTTTGAAAGAGACTATGGCTACACCTTC.

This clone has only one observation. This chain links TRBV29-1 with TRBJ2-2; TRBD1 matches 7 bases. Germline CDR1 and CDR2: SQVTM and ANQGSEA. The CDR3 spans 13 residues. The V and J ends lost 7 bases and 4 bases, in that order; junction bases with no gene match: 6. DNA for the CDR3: TGCAGCGCCAGACAGGGTCTCACCGGGGAGCTGTTTTTT. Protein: CSARQGLTGELFF.

CDR3 sequence reads: CAPKRPQTDEQFF. As DNA, the CDR3 is TGTGCCCCCAAGAGGCCTCAAACGGATGAGCAGTTCTTC. This sequence joins TRBV25-1 and TRBJ2-1; D ambiguous. The V and J ends lost 11 bases and 8 bases respectively, with 19 bases between them. CDR3 size: 13 residues. The V gene's germline CDR1 is MGHDK and CDR2 SYGVNS.

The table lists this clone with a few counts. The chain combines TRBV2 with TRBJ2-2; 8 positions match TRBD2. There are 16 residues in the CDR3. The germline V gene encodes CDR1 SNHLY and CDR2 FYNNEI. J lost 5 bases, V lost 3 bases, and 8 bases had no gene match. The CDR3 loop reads CASSDSRGGGTGELFF. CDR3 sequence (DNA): TGTGCCAGCAGTGACTCCCGGGGCGGGGGGACCGGGGAGCTGTTTTTT.

The CDR3 loop is CASSLLFNTEAFF. For the CDR3, the DNA is TGTGCCAGCAGTTTACTGTTTAACACTGAAGCTTTCTTT. The chain is built from TRBV27 and TRBJ1-1; D is uncertain. Germline V lookup: CDR1 MNHEY, CDR2 SMNVEV (reference sequence). The CDR3 is 13 residues long. V was clipped by 2 bases and J by 2 bases, with 6 bases between them.

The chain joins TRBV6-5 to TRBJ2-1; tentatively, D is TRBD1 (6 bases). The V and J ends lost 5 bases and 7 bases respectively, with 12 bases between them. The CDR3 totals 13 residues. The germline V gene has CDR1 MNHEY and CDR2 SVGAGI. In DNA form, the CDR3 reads TGTGCCAGCAGTAGCGACCAGGGGAATGAGCAGTTCTTC. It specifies CASSSDQGNEQFF.

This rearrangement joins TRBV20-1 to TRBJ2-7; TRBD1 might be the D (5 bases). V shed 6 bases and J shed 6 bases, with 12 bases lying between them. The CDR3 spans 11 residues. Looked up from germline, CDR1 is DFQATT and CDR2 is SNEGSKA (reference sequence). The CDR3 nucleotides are TGCAGTGCAACCCAGGGTGGCGAGCAGTACTTC. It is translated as CSATQGGEQYF.

This CDR3 reads CASSRTSGGVNEQFF. The DNA for the CDR3 is TGTGCCAGCAGCCGCACTAGCGGGGGGGTCAATGAGCAGTTCTTC. The chain uses TRBV27 and TRBJ2-1; TRBD2 matches at 13 bases. The CDR3 covers 15 residues. V was clipped by 6 bases and J by 6 bases; unmatched bases: 5. CDR1 and CDR2 (germline): MNHEY, SMNVEV (reference sequence).

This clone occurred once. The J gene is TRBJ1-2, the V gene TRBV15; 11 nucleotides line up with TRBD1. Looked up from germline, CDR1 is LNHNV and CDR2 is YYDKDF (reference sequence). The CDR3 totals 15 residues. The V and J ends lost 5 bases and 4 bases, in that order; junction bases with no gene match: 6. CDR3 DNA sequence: TGTGCCACCAGCCTGGACAGGGGGCTGAGCTATGGCTACACCTTC. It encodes CATSLDRGLSYGYTF.

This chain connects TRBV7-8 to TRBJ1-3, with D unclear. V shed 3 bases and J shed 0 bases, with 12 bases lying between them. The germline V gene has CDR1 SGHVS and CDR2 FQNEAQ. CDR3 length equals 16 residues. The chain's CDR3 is CASSFSDISSGNTIYF. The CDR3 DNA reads TGTGCCAGCAGCTTTTCCGACATTTCCTCTGGAAACACCATATATTTT.

CDR3 sequence (DNA): TGTGCCAGCCGTGAGGCGGTGAGATCCTACGAGCAGTACTTC. As protein: CASREAVRSYEQYF. The rearrangement uses TRBV27 and TRBJ2-7; no clear D gene. The CDR3 has 14 residues. Germline loops: CDR1 MNHEY, CDR2 SMNVEV (reference sequence). V gave up 8 bases and J gave up 1 base, with 15 bases separating them.

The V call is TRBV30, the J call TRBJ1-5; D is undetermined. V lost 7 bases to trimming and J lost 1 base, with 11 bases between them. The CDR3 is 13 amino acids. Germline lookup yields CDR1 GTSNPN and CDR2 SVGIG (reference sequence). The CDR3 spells CALETASNQPQHF. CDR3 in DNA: TGTGCCTTGGAAACAGCCAGCAATCAGCCCCAGCATTTT.

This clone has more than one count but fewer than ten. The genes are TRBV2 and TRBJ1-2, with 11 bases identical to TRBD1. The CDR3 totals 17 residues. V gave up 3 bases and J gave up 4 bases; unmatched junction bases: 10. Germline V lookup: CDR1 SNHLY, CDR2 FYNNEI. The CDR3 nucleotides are TGTGCCAGCAGTGACTTGGGTCGGGACAGGGGGTTCTATGGCTACACCTTC. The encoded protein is CASSDLGRDRGFYGYTF.

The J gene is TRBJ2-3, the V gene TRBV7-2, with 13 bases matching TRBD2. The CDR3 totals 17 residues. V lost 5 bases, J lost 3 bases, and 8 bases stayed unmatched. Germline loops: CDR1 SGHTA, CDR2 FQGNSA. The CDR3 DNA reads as TGTGCCAGCAGCCGTACTAGCGGGGGGGCCGGTACAGATACGCAGTATTTT. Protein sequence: CASSRTSGGAGTDTQYF.

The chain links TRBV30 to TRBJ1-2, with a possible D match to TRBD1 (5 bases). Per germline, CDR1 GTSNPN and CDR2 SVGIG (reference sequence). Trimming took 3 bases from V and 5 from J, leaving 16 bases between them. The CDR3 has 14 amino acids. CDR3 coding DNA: TGTGCCTGGAGACCGCCGGGGGGTCGGTATGGCTACACCTTC. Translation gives CAWRPPGGRYGYTF.

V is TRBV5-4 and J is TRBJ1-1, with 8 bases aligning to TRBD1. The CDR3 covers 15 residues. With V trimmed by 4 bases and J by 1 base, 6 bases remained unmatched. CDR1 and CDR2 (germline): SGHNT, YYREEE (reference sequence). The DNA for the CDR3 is TGTGCCAGCAGCCCAACCGGGACAGGGAACACTGAAGCTTTCTTT. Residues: CASSPTGTGNTEAFF.

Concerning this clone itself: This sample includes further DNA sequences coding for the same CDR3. As DNA, the CDR3 is TGTGCCAGCAGCCCGGGACAGGGGAATCAGCCCCAGCATTTT. This encodes CASSPGQGNQPQHF. The chain combines TRBV27 with TRBJ1-5; TRBD1 matches 10 bases. CDR1 is MNHEY, CDR2 SMNVEV, per germline (reference sequence). This CDR3 contains 14 residues. V lost 6 bases, J lost 4 bases, and 3 bases stayed unmatched.

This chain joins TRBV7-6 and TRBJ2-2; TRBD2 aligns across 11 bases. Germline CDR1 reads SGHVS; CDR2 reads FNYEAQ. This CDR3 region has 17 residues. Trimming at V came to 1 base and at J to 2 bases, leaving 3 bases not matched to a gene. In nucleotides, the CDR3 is TGTGCCAGCAGCTTAGGTGGGACTAGCGGAAACACCGGGGAGCTGTTTTTT. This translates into CASSLGGTSGNTGELFF.

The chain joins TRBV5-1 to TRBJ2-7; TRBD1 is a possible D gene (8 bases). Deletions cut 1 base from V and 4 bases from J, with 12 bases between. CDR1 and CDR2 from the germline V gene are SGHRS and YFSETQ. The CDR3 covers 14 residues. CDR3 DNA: TGCGCCAGCAGCTTGACAGGGGGGGGGTACGAGCAGTACTTC. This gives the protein CASSLTGGGYEQYF.

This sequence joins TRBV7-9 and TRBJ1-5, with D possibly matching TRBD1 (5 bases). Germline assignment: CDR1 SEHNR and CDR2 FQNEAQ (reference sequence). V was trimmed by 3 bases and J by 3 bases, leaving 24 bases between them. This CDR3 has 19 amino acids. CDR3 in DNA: TGTGCCAGCAGCTTTTGGACGGGGGGGGACGTCGTCGTCAATCAGCCCCAGCATTTT. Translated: CASSFWTGGDVVVNQPQHF. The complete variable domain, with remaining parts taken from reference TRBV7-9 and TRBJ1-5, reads DTGVSQNPRHKITKRGQNVTFRCDPISEHNRLYWYRQTLGQGPEFLTYFQNEAQLEKSRLLSDRFSAERPKGSFSTLEIQRTEQGDSAMYLCASSFWTGGDVVVNQPQHFGDGTRLSIL.

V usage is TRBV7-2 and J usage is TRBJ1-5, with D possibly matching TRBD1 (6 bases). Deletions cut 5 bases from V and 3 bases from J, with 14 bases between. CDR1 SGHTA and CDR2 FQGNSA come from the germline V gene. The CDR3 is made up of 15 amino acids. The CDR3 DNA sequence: TGTGCCAGCAGCCCAACGGGACAACCCAATCAGCCCCAGCATTTT. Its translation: CASSPTGQPNQPQHF.